This T cell receptor (beta chain) comes out of a study of blood T cells in healthy people across ages. Study details: Capture by template switching was about one barcoded beta molecule per two T cells.

The use of a sample-barcoded 5' primer and a J-beta primer mix characterized a second PCR of roughly 7 to 11 cycles. With 12 random nucleotides, a template-switch adaptor tagged each individual cDNA molecule. MiXCR was run by TCRdb on the 5' RACE reads, yielding one entry per CDR3 protein. The sample yields roughly 1,800,000 distinct CDR3 sequences, less than 50% seen once. CDR3 length equals 13 residues. The germline V gene has CDR1 KGHDR and CDR2 SFDVKD. V lost 7 bases and J lost 6, with 12 bases in between. The specimen sequenced was blood. This TCR derives from a woman between 35 and 50 years old in good health. The chain is built from TRBV24-1 and TRBJ2-1; D remains unclear. CDR3 residues: CATRGPVVNEQFF. DNA of the CDR3: TGTGCCACCAGAGGGCCGGTTGTCAATGAGCAGTTCTTC.